The TCR beta chain under discussion was sequenced for a study of chemoradiotherapy in HPV16-positive cancers (dated 2022 in TCRdb). In terms of the full investigation: Candidate HPV-specific T-cell clones and common TCR motifs were defined by functional T-cell assays performed on cells from a couple of HPV16-positive patients. Whether T-cell immunity against the HPV oncoproteins E6 and E7 changes during chemoradiotherapy and whether survival is affected by this immunity were examined in the study. The candidate HPV-specific TCRs and motifs were subsequently tracked in TCR repertoires obtained from 65 to 95 patients with HPV-related cancers. Broader findings and caveats from the paper: Expansion of candidate HPV-specific clones and E7-related TCR motifs was observed in the tumor microenvironment during treatment, whereas no such expansion was observed for non-HPV-specific T cells. The survival association was reported for HPV16-positive patients, and the functional definition of HPV-specific T cells was derived from only two HPV16-positive patients. Among HPV16-positive patients, expansion of HPV-responsive T cells during chemoradiotherapy was associated with better recurrence-free survival.

Repertoires were sampled repeatedly over the course of chemoradiotherapy so that clonal expansion in the tumor microenvironment could be followed. Libraries were made using the immunoSEQ multiplex PCR assay. Held by TCRdb, this immuneACCESS table contains in-frame sequences only and omits some clones. Under half of the omission traces to an unresolved V gene where checked; the cause of the rest is unknown. The sample profile shows 12,000 to 15,000 clones; roughly 70% of them were found once. The leading ten clones occupy roughly a fifth of the sample. From the germline V gene, CDR1 is SGHDT and CDR2 is YYEEEE. The cysteine opens and the phenylalanine closes a CDR3 of 16 amino acids. The DNA shown is the 48-base CDR3, in frame from base 1. V lost 3 bases and J lost 0 bases, and the count of bases not matched to a germline gene is 5. With respect to this clone: Its antigen has not been determined. The record has no base qualities; no much larger clone is one base away.

The chain is encoded by TRBV5-6 joined to TRBJ2-1; 8 bases in the middle match TRBD1. The sample was gathered from a patient who underwent chemoradiotherapy. The source is a human donor with HPV-associated anogenital cancer. CDR3 sequence: CASSYRGVSSYNEQFF. Here is the DNA: TGTGCCAGCAGCTACAGGGGGGTGAGCTCCTACAATGAGCAGTTCTTC. With the rest looked up from the reference TRBV5-6 and TRBJ2-1 genes rather than sequenced, the full variable domain is DAGVTQSPTHLIKTRGQQVTLRCSPKSGHDTVSWYQQALGQGPQFIFQYYEEEERQRGNFPDRFSGHQFPNYSSELNVNALLLGDSALYLCASSYRGVSSYNEQFFGPGTRLTVL.